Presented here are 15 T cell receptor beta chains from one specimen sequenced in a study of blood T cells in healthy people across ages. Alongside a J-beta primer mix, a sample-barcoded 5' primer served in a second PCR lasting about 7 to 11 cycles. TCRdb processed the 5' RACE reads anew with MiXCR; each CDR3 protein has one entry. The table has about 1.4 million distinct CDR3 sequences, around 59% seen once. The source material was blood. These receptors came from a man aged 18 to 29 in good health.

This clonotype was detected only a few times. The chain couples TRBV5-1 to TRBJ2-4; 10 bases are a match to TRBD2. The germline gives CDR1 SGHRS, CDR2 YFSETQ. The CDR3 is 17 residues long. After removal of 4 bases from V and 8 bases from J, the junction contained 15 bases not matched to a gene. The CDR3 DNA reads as TGCGCCAGCAGCATGGCCCCCTTAGCGGGAGGATCGGACATTCAGTACTTC. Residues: CASSMAPLAGGSDIQYF.

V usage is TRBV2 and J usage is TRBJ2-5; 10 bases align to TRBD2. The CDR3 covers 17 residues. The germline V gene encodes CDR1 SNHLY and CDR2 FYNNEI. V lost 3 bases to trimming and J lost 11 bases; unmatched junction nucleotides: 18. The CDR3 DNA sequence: TGTGCCAGCAGTGAGGCCCCCAGCGGGAGGGGTTTTAATGAGCAGTACTTC. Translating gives CASSEAPSGRGFNEQYF. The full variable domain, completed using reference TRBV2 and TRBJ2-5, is EPEVTQTPSHQVTQMGQEVILRCVPISNHLYFYWYRQILGQKVEFLVSFYNNEISEKSEIFDDQFSVERPDGSNFTLKIRSTKLEDSAMYFCASSEAPSGRGFNEQYFGPGTRLLVL.

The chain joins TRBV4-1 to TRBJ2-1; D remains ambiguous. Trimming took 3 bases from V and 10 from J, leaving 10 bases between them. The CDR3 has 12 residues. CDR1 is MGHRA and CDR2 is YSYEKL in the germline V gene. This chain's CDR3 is CASSHGVWEQFF. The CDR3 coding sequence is TGCGCCAGCAGCCATGGGGTTTGGGAGCAGTTCTTC.

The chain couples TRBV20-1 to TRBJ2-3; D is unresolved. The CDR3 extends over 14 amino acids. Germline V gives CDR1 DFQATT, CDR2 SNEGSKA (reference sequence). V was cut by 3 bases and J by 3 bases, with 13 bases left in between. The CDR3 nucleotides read TGCAGTGCTAGCCAGCGTGTTGGTACAGATACGCAGTATTTT. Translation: CSASQRVGTDTQYF.

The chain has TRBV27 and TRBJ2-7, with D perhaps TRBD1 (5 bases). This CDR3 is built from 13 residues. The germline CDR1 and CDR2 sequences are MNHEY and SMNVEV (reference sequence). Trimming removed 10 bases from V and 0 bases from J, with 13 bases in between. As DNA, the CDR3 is TGTGCCACCACGAAGGGGAACTCCTACGAGCAGTACTTC. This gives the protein CATTKGNSYEQYF.

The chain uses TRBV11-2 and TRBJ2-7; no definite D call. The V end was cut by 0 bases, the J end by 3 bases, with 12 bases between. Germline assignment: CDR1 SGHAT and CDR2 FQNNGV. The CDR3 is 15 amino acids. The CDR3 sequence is CASSLDNSHIYEQYF. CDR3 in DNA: TGTGCCAGCAGCTTAGACAACTCCCATATCTACGAGCAGTACTTC.

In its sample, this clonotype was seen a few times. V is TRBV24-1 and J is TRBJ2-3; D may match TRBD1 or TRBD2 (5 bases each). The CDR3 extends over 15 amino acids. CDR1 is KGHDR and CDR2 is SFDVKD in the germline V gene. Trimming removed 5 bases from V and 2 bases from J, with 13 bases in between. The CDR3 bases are TGTGCCACCAGTGGTCTGGGGACGATCACAGATACGCAGTATTTT. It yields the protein CATSGLGTITDTQYF.

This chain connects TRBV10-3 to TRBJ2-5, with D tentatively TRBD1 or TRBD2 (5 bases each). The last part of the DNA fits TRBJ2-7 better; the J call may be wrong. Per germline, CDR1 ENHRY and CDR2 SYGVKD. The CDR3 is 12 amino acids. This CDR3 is CAISGDHYEQYF. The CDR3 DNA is TGTGCCATCAGTGGGGACCACTACGAGCAGTACTTC.

CDR3 in amino acids: CAIGEGGVGTEAFF. CDR3 sequence (DNA): TGTGCCATCGGCGAAGGGGGGGTTGGCACTGAAGCTTTCTTT. The rearrangement links TRBV10-3 to TRBJ1-1, with D perhaps TRBD1 (6 bases). From germline, CDR1 is ENHRY and CDR2 SYGVKD. V was cut by 8 bases and J by 4 bases, with 17 bases left in between. This CDR3 is built from 14 residues.

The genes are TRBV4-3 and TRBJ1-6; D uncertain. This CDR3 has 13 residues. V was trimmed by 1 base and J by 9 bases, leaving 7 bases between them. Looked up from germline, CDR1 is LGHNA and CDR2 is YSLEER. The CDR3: CASSQGGPSPLHF. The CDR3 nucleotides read TGCGCCAGCAGCCAAGGAGGACCTTCACCCCTCCACTTT.

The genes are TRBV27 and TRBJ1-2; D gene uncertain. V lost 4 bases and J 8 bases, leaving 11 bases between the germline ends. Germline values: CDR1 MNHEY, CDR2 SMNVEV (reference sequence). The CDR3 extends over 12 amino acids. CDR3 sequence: CASSYKDGGYTF. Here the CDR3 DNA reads TGTGCCAGCAGTTATAAGGACGGGGGCTACACCTTC.

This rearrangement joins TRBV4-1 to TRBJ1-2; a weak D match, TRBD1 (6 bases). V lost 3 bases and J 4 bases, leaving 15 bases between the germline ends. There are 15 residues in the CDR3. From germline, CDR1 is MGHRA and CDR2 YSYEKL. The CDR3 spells CASSQGHPITYGYTF. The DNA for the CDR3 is TGCGCCAGCAGCCAGGGACACCCTATCACCTATGGCTACACCTTC.

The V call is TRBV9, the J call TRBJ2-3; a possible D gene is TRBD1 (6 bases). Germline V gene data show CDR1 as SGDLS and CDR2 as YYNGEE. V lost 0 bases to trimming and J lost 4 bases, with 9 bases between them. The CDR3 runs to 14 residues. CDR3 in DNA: TGTGCCAGCAGCGTAGTGGGGGCGGCAGATACGCAGTATTTT. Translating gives CASSVVGAADTQYF.

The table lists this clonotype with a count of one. As DNA, the CDR3 is TGTGCCAGCTCAGACTCAGGGGCTCCTTCCTACGAGCAGTACTTC. This translates into CASSDSGAPSYEQYF. The rearrangement uses TRBV18 and TRBJ2-7, with a possible D match to TRBD1 (6 bases). Germline CDR1 KGHSH, CDR2 LQKENI. CDR3 length equals 15 residues. V was pared by 5 bases and J by 1 base, with 15 bases between.

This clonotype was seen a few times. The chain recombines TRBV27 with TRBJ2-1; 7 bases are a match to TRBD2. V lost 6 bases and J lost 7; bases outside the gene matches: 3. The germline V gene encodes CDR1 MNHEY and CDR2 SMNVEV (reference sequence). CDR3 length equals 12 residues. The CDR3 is CASRGLGNEQFF. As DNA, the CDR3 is TGTGCCAGCAGAGGACTAGGAAATGAGCAGTTCTTC.